The present TCR beta chain was sequenced within a study of early T cells in non-severe SARS-CoV-2 infection. From the 5' RACE reads, TCRdb called clonotypes with MiXCR, one entry per CDR3 protein. The table records tens of thousands of distinct CDR3 sequences, 5.6% of them present only once. Germline V gene sequence: CDR1 LNHDA, CDR2 SQIVND (reference sequence). V was pared by 4 bases and J by 4 bases, with 10 bases between. CDR3 size: 13 residues. The specimen was whole blood. The rearrangement uses TRBV19 and TRBJ1-1; D not resolved. The source of this sequence is an adult who was a healthcare worker with PCR-confirmed SARS-CoV-2 infection or an uninfected control (not recorded which). CDR3 bases: TGTGCCAGTAGTAAGGACTTTGCCACTGAAGCTTTCTTT. It yields the protein CASSKDFATEAFF.